The 12 T cell receptor beta chains in this list originate from one sample, sequenced in a study of blood T cell repertoires in COVID-19. Generated by immunoSEQ multiplex PCR, the TCRdb table keeps only in-frame clones and is missing some. The profile shows over 200,000 clones, around four fifths of them singletons. The sequenced sample consisted of peripheral blood. These receptors were taken from a woman aged 80 or over with active or convalescent COVID-19.

This clone was picked up a small number of times. The chain uses TRBV30 and TRBJ1-6, with D possibly TRBD1 on 6 matching bases. Trimming cost V 0 bases and J 6 bases, with 18 bases left between them. Germline CDR1 reads GTSNPN; CDR2 reads SVGIG (reference sequence). This CDR3 contains 17 residues. CDR3 protein: CAWSVNRNRALNSPLHF. The CDR3 DNA sequence: TGTGCCTGGAGTGTAAACCGTAACAGGGCCCTTAATTCACCCCTCCACTTT. Based on the CDR3 plus reference TRBV30 and TRBJ1-6, the full variable domain is SQTIHQWPATLVQPVGSPLSLECTVEGTSNPNLYWYRQAAGRGLQLLFYSVGIGQISSEVPQNLSASRPQDRQFILSSKKLLLSDSGFYLCAWSVNRNRALNSPLHFGNGTRLTVT.

The chain links TRBV19 to TRBJ2-7; D unclear. The CDR3 has 15 residues. Germline CDR1 and CDR2: LNHDA and SQIVND (reference sequence). Deletions cut 0 bases from V and 1 base from J, with 10 bases between. The DNA of the CDR3 is TGTGCCAGTAGTATAGATCATAGTTATTCCTACGAGCAGTACTTC. This encodes CASSIDHSYSYEQYF. Supplemented by reference TRBV19 and TRBJ2-7, the full variable domain reads DGGITQSPKYLFRKEGQNVTLSCEQNLNHDAMYWYRQDPGQGLRLIYYSQIVNDFQKGDIAEGYSVSREKKESFPLTVTSAQKNPTAFYLCASSIDHSYSYEQYFGPGTRLTVT.

Only one count was recorded for this clone. The V and J genes are TRBV7-2 and TRBJ2-1; 8 positions agree with TRBD1. The CDR3 covers 16 residues. V lost 5 bases, J lost 6 bases, and 12 bases stayed unmatched. Germline lookup yields CDR1 SGHTA and CDR2 FQGNSA. DNA of the CDR3: TGTGCCAGCAGCGGGTACAGGGGGAATATATTCAATGAGCAGTTCTTC. Translating gives CASSGYRGNIFNEQFF.

The rearrangement joins TRBV14 to TRBJ2-3; a possible D gene is TRBD1 (6 bases). There are 15 residues in the CDR3. V was cut by 3 bases and J by 4 bases, with 14 bases left in between. Germline V gene lookup returns CDR1 SGHDN and CDR2 FVKESK. CDR3 sequence reads: CASSQGAGVSDTQYF. CDR3 nucleotide sequence: TGTGCCAGCAGCCAGGGGGCAGGGGTTTCAGATACGCAGTATTTT.

The chain has TRBV6-2 or TRBV6-3 and TRBJ2-7, with TRBD2 matching 11 bases. Germline values: CDR1 MNHEY, CDR2 SVGEGT. The CDR3 is made up of 14 amino acids. V dropped 2 bases and J dropped 4; count of bases not matched to a gene: 1. The CDR3 sequence: CASSYGLAGYEQYF. The CDR3, as DNA: TGTGCCAGCAGTTACGGACTAGCGGGTTACGAGCAGTACTTC.

The V and J genes are TRBV5-4 and TRBJ2-7; possible D gene TRBD2, 5 bases. Between the trimmed V and J ends, which lost 0 bases and 8 bases, there was a span of 12 bases. The germline gives CDR1 SGHNT, CDR2 YYREEE (reference sequence). This CDR3 region has 13 residues. CDR3 sequence reads: CASSLAGEGKQYF. CDR3 bases: TGTGCCAGCAGCTTGGCCGGAGAGGGTAAGCAGTACTTC.

The chain is built from TRBV18 and TRBJ2-1, with a possible D match to TRBD2 (5 bases). With 4 bases removed from V and 12 bases from J, the gap between germline ends came to 16 bases. The CDR3 spans 13 residues. CDR1 is KGHSH, CDR2 LQKENI, per germline. CDR3 loop: CASSRGLTEGQFF. For the CDR3, the DNA is TGTGCCAGCTCACGTGGGTTGACTGAGGGGCAGTTCTTC.

Only a few counts were recorded for this clone. The rearrangement links TRBV29-1 to TRBJ1-2; no firm D call. The V gene lost 4 bases and the J gene lost 0 bases, with 12 bases spanning the gap. CDR1 is SQVTM, CDR2 ANQGSEA, per germline. This CDR3 region has 14 residues. Written as DNA, the CDR3 is TGCAGCGTTGTCTTCCAGGCCTCTAACTATGGCTACACCTTC. It specifies CSVVFQASNYGYTF.

This chain uses TRBV28 with TRBJ2-3, with 7 bases fitting TRBD2. This CDR3 has 13 amino acids. CDR1 and CDR2 from the germline V gene are MDHEN and SYDVKM. The trim removed 8 bases at V and 0 bases at J, leaving 2 bases unmatched. CDR3 in amino acids: CASGRGSTDTQYF. The CDR3 DNA reads as TGTGCCAGCGGGCGGGGGAGCACAGATACGCAGTATTTT.

The CDR3 DNA sequence: TGTGCCTGGACTCCAGGGGCTCTAAATGGCTACACCTTC. It translates to CAWTPGALNGYTF. The chain combines TRBV30 with TRBJ1-2, with D possibly matching TRBD1 (6 bases). The CDR3 totals 13 residues. V was pared by 4 bases and J by 6 bases, with 15 bases between. Germline loops: CDR1 GTSNPN, CDR2 SVGIG (reference sequence).

This chain connects TRBV21-1 to TRBJ2-1; the table's TRBD2 call for D was not verified on the DNA. TRBV21-1 is reported as a pseudogene. The CDR3 contains 19 residues. This chain's CDR3 is CASSKAWTSGRAVYNEQFF. CDR3 bases: TGTGCCAGCAGCAAAGCATGGACTAGCGGGAGGGCCGTTTATAATGAGCAGTTCTTC.

The chain couples TRBV7-3 to TRBJ2-5; D may be TRBD1 (6 bases). V shed 5 bases and J shed 2 bases, with 15 bases lying between them. This CDR3 has 15 amino acids. Germline CDR1 reads SGHTA; CDR2 reads FQGTGA. In nucleotides, the CDR3 is TGTGCCAGCAGCCCAGGCCTGGGGGCGCAAGAGACCCAGTACTTC. Its protein product is CASSPGLGAQETQYF.